This T cell receptor beta chain was sequenced during a study of CD8+ T cells in alopecia areata. Study at large: Treatment of the treated patients consisted of oral tofacitinib, 5 to 10 mg twice daily.

As for treatment: oral pan-JAK inhibitor, 5-10 mg twice daily. It was from PBMCs that CD4+ and CD8+ T cells were sorted. This clone appeared a few times. The antigen remains undetermined. Findings and caveats of the study: On tofacitinib, scalp clonality and expanded CD8+ clones among top 100 fell significantly.

After isolation, RNA underwent reverse transcription to generate cDNA as the sequencing template. The table came from immunoSEQ multiplex PCR; TCRdb's copy has only in-frame clones and leaves some out. Among 200,000 to 250,000 clones listed, more than 45% were seen once. The CDR3 sequence is 13 residues long. The germline V gene has CDR1 LNHDA and CDR2 SQIVND (reference sequence). J gave up 6 bases and V 6 bases, and 0 bases lay outside the gene matches. The chain recombines TRBV19 with TRBJ1-6; 9 bases line up with TRBD1. The sequence was obtained from a human donor with alopecia areata. Sequences were derived from CD4+ T cells sorted from blood, sampled at week 4, from a patient treated with tofacitinib. The CDR3 nucleotides read TGTGCCAGTAGGACAGGGGGTAATTCACCCCTCCACTTT. Translation: CASRTGGNSPLHF.